This TCR beta chain was captured in a study of T cell clusters in autoimmune cytopenias. As for the study in general: The median distinct TRB clonotype count was about 2,400 per sample, from a median about 54,000 reads. Notes on the study in general: The T cell clusters came from computational analysis alone and lack functional validation. Clustering suggested that physiological T cell clusters were missing in primary autoimmune cytopenia patients. TRB repertoire shifts in secondary cytopenia and chronic lymphocytic leukemia mostly reflected lymphoma, not autoimmunity.

Regarding this clonotype: Its antigen is unidentified.

Germline lookup yields CDR1 SGHVS and CDR2 FNYEAQ. This CDR3 comprises 15 residues. TRB amplification used 250 ng of peripheral blood genomic DNA. One tube held mixed TRB-A and TRB-B primer pools for touch-down PCR. TCRdb reprocessed the multiplex PCR reads and keeps a single row for each CDR3 protein, giving no DNA. This specimen shows about 6,300 distinct CDR3 sequences; the ten leading clones hold roughly 5%. The sequencing input was peripheral blood. The receptor was isolated from a human donor with an autoimmune cytopenia or autoimmune hepatitis (not recorded which). The chain carries TRBV7-6 and TRBJ1-1; the TCRdb call, TRBD1, lacks DNA for checking. This chain's CDR3 is CASSFRQGEDTEAFF.